This T cell receptor beta chain was sequenced during a study of blood T cells in healthy people across ages. The donors, all healthy, were Caucasians living in Russia, aged about 6 to 90. For the second PCR, which ran for 7 to 11 cycles, a sample-barcoded 5' primer and a J-beta primer mix were used. Carrying 12 random nucleotides, a template-switch adaptor labeled each individual cDNA molecule. TCRdb re-called the 5' RACE reads through MiXCR, storing one row per CDR3 protein. The data contain 1.5 million to 2 million distinct CDR3 sequences, 25% to 30% of them singletons. Study-wide results and limits: Per-million-T-cell TCR beta diversity fell roughly linearly with age.

Germline CDR1 DFQATT, CDR2 SNEGSKA (reference sequence). The CDR3 covers 16 residues. The ends lost 6 bases at V and 0 bases at J; junction bases unmatched: 11. To note about this clonotype: The antigen is not known.

The sequence was obtained from a woman younger than 45 in good health. The sequenced sample was blood. This chain connects TRBV20-1 to TRBJ2-4; 7 bases are a match to TRBD1. The CDR3 region is CSAATGTMLAKNIQYF. CDR3 nucleotide sequence: TGCAGTGCCGCGACAGGGACGATGCTAGCCAAAAACATTCAGTACTTC.